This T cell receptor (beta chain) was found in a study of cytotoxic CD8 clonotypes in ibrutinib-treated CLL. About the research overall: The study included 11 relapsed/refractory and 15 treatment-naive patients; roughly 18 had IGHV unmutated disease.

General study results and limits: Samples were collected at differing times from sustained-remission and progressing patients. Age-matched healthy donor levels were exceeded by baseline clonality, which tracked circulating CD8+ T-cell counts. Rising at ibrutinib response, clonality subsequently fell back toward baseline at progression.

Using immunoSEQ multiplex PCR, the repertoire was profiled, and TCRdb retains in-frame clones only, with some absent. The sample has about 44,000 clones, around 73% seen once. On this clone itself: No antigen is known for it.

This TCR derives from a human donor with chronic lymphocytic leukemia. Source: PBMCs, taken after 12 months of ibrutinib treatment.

CDR3 sequence reads: CASSLLQGAFYEQYF. The CDR3 bases are TGCGCCAGCAGCCTATTACAGGGGGCCTTCTACGAGCAGTACTTC. The chain joins TRBV5-1 to TRBJ2-7, with TRBD1 matching over 9 bases. Germline CDR1 and CDR2: SGHRS and YFSETQ. The CDR3 consists of 15 residues. The trim removed 4 bases at V and 3 bases at J, leaving 8 bases unmatched.